The TCR beta chain under discussion was sequenced for a study of shared clonotypes between healthy human individuals. Study overall: Three plates each covered CD4 naive and memory; CD8 naive two, CD8 memory one.

CDR1 is SGDLS, CDR2 YYNGEE, per germline. The CDR3 covers 15 residues. The V gene lost 4 bases and the J gene lost 3 bases, with 17 bases spanning the gap. In the case of this clone: Its antigen is unidentified.

The genomic DNA of each subset was split evenly across several immunoSEQ plates. Some clones are missing from TCRdb's copy, which holds only in-frame ones; the method was immunoSEQ multiplex PCR. The sample has about 2 million clones, roughly 94% seen once. Study-wide findings and caveats: Sampling covered blood only; tissue repertoires likely differ. Despite large depth, rarefaction showed incomplete sorted-subset sequencing.

Naive-designated CD8 cells lacked CD45RO, were positively enriched for CCR7, and omitted terminally differentiated effector memory CD45RA+ cells. This TCR was recovered from a young man in good health. Sequenced sample: naive CD8+ T cells sorted from blood. The rearrangement links TRBV9 to TRBJ2-7; TRBD1 or TRBD2 may be the D gene (5 bases each). This CDR3 is CASSSVGTPFYEQYF. In DNA, the CDR3 is TGTGCCAGCAGCTCCGTCGGGACGCCCTTCTACGAGCAGTACTTC.